Presented here are 25 T cell receptor beta chains from one specimen sequenced in a study of CD8+ T cells in alopecia areata. Treatment denoted: oral pan-JAK inhibitor, 5-10 mg twice daily. cDNA reverse transcribed from extracted RNA served as the sequencing template. Here immunoSEQ multiplex PCR was the method, and the copy in TCRdb shows in-frame clones only, minus some. The sample records 150,000 to 200,000 clones, less than 70% being singletons. The material was CD4+ T cells sorted from blood, obtained at week 24, from a patient treated with tofacitinib. Source of these receptors: a human donor with alopecia areata.

The chain joins TRBV30 to TRBJ2-3; 7 bases align to TRBD2. CDR3 length: 15 residues. The V and J ends lost 1 base and 4 bases, in that order; junction bases with no gene match: 8. Germline V gives CDR1 GTSNPN, CDR2 SVGIG (reference sequence). The CDR3 nucleotides read TGTGCCTGGAGTGGAGGAGAGCGGGGCTCAGATACGCAGTATTTT. It is translated as CAWSGGERGSDTQYF.

J is TRBJ1-5 and V is TRBV7-9; 9 bases fit TRBD1. Germline V gene data show CDR1 as SEHNR and CDR2 as FQNEAQ (reference sequence). The CDR3 contains 14 residues. Trimming took 5 bases from V and 6 from J; bases not matched to a gene: 5. The CDR3 sequence: CASSRDRGIQPQHF. In DNA, the CDR3 is TGTGCCAGCAGCCGCGACAGGGGGATTCAGCCCCAGCATTTT. The whole variable domain, remainder taken from reference TRBV7-9 and TRBJ1-5, is DTGVSQNPRHKITKRGQNVTFRCDPISEHNRLYWYRQTLGQGPEFLTYFQNEAQLEKSRLLSDRFSAERPKGSFSTLEIQRTEQGDSAMYLCASSRDRGIQPQHFGDGTRLSIL.

This clone was counted at least ten times. The chain links TRBV5-6 to TRBJ2-1, with 10 nucleotides matching TRBD1. The CDR3 contains 16 residues. Germline V gene lookup returns CDR1 SGHDT and CDR2 YYEEEE. V shed 9 bases and J 8 bases; nucleotides not matched to a gene: 17. CDR3 DNA: TGTGCCACCAGTGACAGCGGACAGGGGGACAGGGATGAGCAGTTCTTC. Translation gives CATSDSGQGDRDEQFF.

The rearrangement links TRBV30 to TRBJ1-2; 7 bases align to TRBD1. The CDR3 is 13 amino acids. The trim removed 8 bases at V and 3 bases at J, leaving 9 bases unmatched. Germline V gives CDR1 GTSNPN, CDR2 SVGIG (reference sequence). The CDR3 spells CATIQGKDYGYTF. In nucleotides, the CDR3 is TGTGCCACTATACAGGGGAAGGACTATGGCTACACCTTC.

In the case of this clone: Other nucleotide sequences from this sample produce the same CDR3. This chain links TRBV2 with TRBJ1-3, with D tentatively TRBD1 (5 bases). The germline V gene encodes CDR1 SNHLY and CDR2 FYNNEI. V was trimmed by 7 bases and J by 0 bases, leaving 10 bases between them. This CDR3 is 14 amino acids long. The CDR3 bases are TGTGCCAGCATGCTTCAGGGCTCTGGAAACACCATATATTTT. It encodes CASMLQGSGNTIYF. The complete variable domain, with remaining parts taken from reference TRBV2 and TRBJ1-3, reads EPEVTQTPSHQVTQMGQEVILRCVPISNHLYFYWYRQILGQKVEFLVSFYNNEISEKSEIFDDQFSVERPDGSNFTLKIRSTKLEDSAMYFCASMLQGSGNTIYFGEGSWLTVV.

This chain uses TRBV30 with TRBJ1-6; the match to TRBD1 covers 7 bases. The CDR3 is 14 amino acids. V was pared by 0 bases and J by 6 bases, with 2 bases of the junction left unmatched. From germline, CDR1 is GTSNPN and CDR2 SVGIG (reference sequence). In nucleotides, the CDR3 is TGTGCCTGGAGTGTACAGGGGCCTAATTCACCCCTCCACTTT. Its protein product is CAWSVQGPNSPLHF. The variable domain in full, with the rest retrieved from reference TRBV30 and TRBJ1-6, is SQTIHQWPATLVQPVGSPLSLECTVEGTSNPNLYWYRQAAGRGLQLLFYSVGIGQISSEVPQNLSASRPQDRQFILSSKKLLLSDSGFYLCAWSVQGPNSPLHFGNGTRLTVT.

J is TRBJ2-4 and V is TRBV4-1, with D perhaps assigned TRBD1 or TRBD2 (6 bases each). Deletions cut 0 bases from V and 2 bases from J, with 17 bases between. Germline V gives CDR1 MGHRA, CDR2 YSYEKL. The CDR3 length is 18 residues. CDR3 protein: CASSQDGGQGRSKNIQYF. The CDR3 DNA is TGCGCCAGCAGCCAAGATGGGGGGCAGGGGAGGTCCAAAAACATTCAGTACTTC.

J is TRBJ1-3 and V is TRBV30; 8 nucleotides align to TRBD1. Germline trimming cut 3 bases from V and 0 bases from J; bases unmatched to any gene: 4. This CDR3 spans 15 amino acids. CDR1 and CDR2 (germline): GTSNPN, SVGIG (reference sequence). For the CDR3, the DNA is TGTGCCTGGAGACGGACAGGGCGCTCTGGAAACACCATATATTTT. Encoded protein: CAWRRTGRSGNTIYF.

The table lists this clone with a few counts. Other DNA sequences in the same sample also yield this CDR3. The V call is TRBV30, the J call TRBJ1-1, with D unclear. Germline lookup yields CDR1 GTSNPN and CDR2 SVGIG (reference sequence). This CDR3 is built from 10 residues. V dropped 2 bases and J dropped 8 bases, with 6 bases sitting between them. The CDR3 DNA reads TGTGCCTGGAGTCGGACGGAAGCTTTCTTT. Its translation: CAWSRTEAFF.

V usage is TRBV29-1 and J usage is TRBJ2-7, with D hard to call. The CDR3 totals 13 residues. From germline, CDR1 is SQVTM and CDR2 ANQGSEA. CDR3: CSFVGKSSYEQYF. The CDR3 DNA reads TGCAGTTTTGTTGGGAAGAGCTCCTACGAGCAGTACTTC.

The rearrangement joins TRBV18 to TRBJ2-7; tentatively, D is TRBD2 (6 bases). V gave up 2 bases and J gave up 5 bases, with 16 bases separating them. CDR3 size: 15 residues. Per the germline V gene, CDR1 is KGHSH and CDR2 is LQKENI. CDR3 DNA sequence: TGTGCCAGCTCACCAGGGGGGAATCGGTTGGACGAGCAGTACTTC. This sequence encodes CASSPGGNRLDEQYF.

V and J are TRBV7-9 and TRBJ2-3, with 8 bases lining up with TRBD1. Trimming took 3 bases from V and 1 from J; bases not matched to a gene: 0. The CDR3 is 14 amino acids. CDR1 is SEHNR, CDR2 FQNEAQ, per germline (reference sequence). This CDR3 reads CASSLGQGTDTQYF. CDR3 sequence (DNA): TGTGCCAGCAGCTTGGGACAGGGCACAGATACGCAGTATTTT.

This clone was seen a few times. The chain uses TRBV29-1 and TRBJ1-2, with D possibly matching TRBD1 (5 bases). This CDR3 comprises 12 residues. Germline CDR1 SQVTM, CDR2 ANQGSEA. V was shortened by 5 bases and J by 7 bases, with 14 bases between the two germline ends. CDR3 in amino acids: CSVNSDIVGYTF. CDR3 bases: TGCAGCGTTAATTCGGACATAGTTGGCTACACCTTC.

CDR3 sequence reads: CASSEWGSGASTDTQYF. In DNA form, the CDR3 reads TGTGCCAGCAGTGAATGGGGTAGCGGGGCTAGCACAGATACGCAGTATTTT. The chain couples TRBV6-1 to TRBJ2-3; TRBD2 matches 8 bases. The ends lost 2 bases at V and 0 bases at J; junction bases unmatched: 7. From germline, CDR1 is MNHNS and CDR2 SASEGT. CDR3 size: 17 residues.

Only a few counts were recorded for this clone. The CDR3 nucleotides are TGTGCCCGCGGTCGGGGGATCCAAGAGACCCAGTACTTC. The encoded protein is CARGRGIQETQYF. This chain uses TRBV2 with TRBJ2-5; a possible D gene is TRBD2 (6 bases). The CDR3 spans 13 residues. The V end lost 11 bases, the J end lost 1 base, and 14 bases lay between the germline ends. From germline, CDR1 is SNHLY and CDR2 FYNNEI.

This clone was seen a few times. This sequence joins TRBV6-5 and TRBJ2-2; D is perhaps TRBD1 (6 bases). The CDR3 contains 12 residues. Germline assignment: CDR1 MNHEY and CDR2 SVGAGI. V was pared by 5 bases and J by 7 bases, with 8 bases between. Here the CDR3 DNA reads TGTGCCAGCAGTCAGGGGATCGGGGAGCTGTTTTTT. It encodes CASSQGIGELFF.

This clone was counted between two and nine times. The V and J genes are TRBV2 and TRBJ2-1, with D maybe TRBD1 (6 bases). The CDR3 is made up of 15 amino acids. Trimming stripped 7 bases from V and 9 bases from J, with 22 bases between. Germline V gene sequence: CDR1 SNHLY, CDR2 FYNNEI. In nucleotides, the CDR3 is TGTGCCAGCAAGGAGGTGGGGGCCGCGAACGGTGAGCAGTTCTTC. Translated, it gives CASKEVGAANGEQFF.

This clone was counted only a few times. This chain links TRBV28 with TRBJ2-7; D gene uncertain. Looked up from germline, CDR1 is MDHEN and CDR2 is SYDVKM. V was pared by 4 bases and J by 2 bases, with 12 bases between. The CDR3 has 14 amino acids. The CDR3 region has the DNA TGTGCCAGCAGTTCACCCGTGGTACCCTACGAGCAGTACTTC. Translated: CASSSPVVPYEQYF.

This clone was observed a single time. The CDR3 bases are TGTGCCTGGAGTGTAACAGGAGGGTATAATTCACCCCTCCACTTT. It yields the protein CAWSVTGGYNSPLHF. This chain joins TRBV30 and TRBJ1-6; maybe TRBD1 (5 bases). From germline, CDR1 is GTSNPN and CDR2 SVGIG (reference sequence). The CDR3 totals 15 residues. Trimming removed 0 bases from V and 4 bases from J, with 10 bases in between.

The rearrangement uses TRBV20-1 and TRBJ1-1; 7 bases are a match to TRBD1. V was pared by 8 bases and J by 7 bases, with 7 bases of the junction left unmatched. The CDR3 contains 11 residues. Germline lookup yields CDR1 DFQATT and CDR2 SNEGSKA (reference sequence). Here the CDR3 DNA reads TGCAGTACAAGAGGGGACAGTGAAGCTTTCTTT. Amino acid sequence: CSTRGDSEAFF.

The CDR3 bases are TGCAGCGTGACGCCAGGACAGGGTGGGGAGCAGTACTTC. Amino acid sequence: CSVTPGQGGEQYF. This rearrangement joins TRBV29-1 to TRBJ2-7, with 8 bases fitting TRBD1. V lost 6 bases, J lost 7 bases, and 11 bases stayed unmatched. Germline assignment: CDR1 SQVTM and CDR2 ANQGSEA. The CDR3 runs to 13 residues.

This chain uses TRBV13 with TRBJ1-2, with D maybe TRBD1 (5 bases). This CDR3 spans 14 amino acids. Germline V gives CDR1 PRHDT, CDR2 FYEKMQ (reference sequence). The V and J ends lost 1 base and 8 bases respectively, with 14 bases between them. CDR3 region: CASSLVGRVNGYTF. The CDR3 bases are TGTGCCAGCAGCTTAGTAGGCAGGGTGAACGGCTACACCTTC. The full variable domain, with the rest looked up from reference TRBV13 and TRBJ1-2, is AAGVIQSPRHLIKEKRETATLKCYPIPRHDTVYWYQQGPGQDPQFLISFYEKMQSDKGSIPDRFSAQQFSDYHSELNMSSLELGDSALYFCASSLVGRVNGYTFGSGTRLTVV.

This clone appeared a few times. The CDR3 bases are TGCAGCGTTGAACAGGGAACCAAAAACATTCAGTACTTC. It translates to CSVEQGTKNIQYF. V gene TRBV29-1 combines with J gene TRBJ2-4; tentative D call: TRBD1 (5 bases). Germline-derived CDR1 and CDR2 are SQVTM and ANQGSEA. Trimming shortened V by 2 bases and J by 2 bases, and 7 bases separated the two germline ends. CDR3 length: 13 residues.

This clone has more than one count but fewer than ten. The chain links TRBV11-2 to TRBJ2-3, with D unresolved. The CDR3 totals 16 residues. Germline V lookup: CDR1 SGHAT, CDR2 FQNNGV. With 4 bases removed from V and 5 bases from J, the gap between germline ends came to 19 bases. The CDR3 bases are TGTGCCAGCAGCTCAAATACGGCAATATTGGGAGATACGCAGTATTTT. As protein: CASSSNTAILGDTQYF.

The chain employs TRBV4-1 and TRBJ1-1, with 8 bases identical to TRBD1. The V gene end was trimmed by 3 bases and the J gene end by 8 bases; junction bases not matched to a gene: 11. The CDR3 contains 15 residues. Germline CDR1 reads MGHRA; CDR2 reads YSYEKL. CDR3 nucleotide sequence: TGCGCCAGCAGCCATTTCGGACAGGGAAAAAGGGAAGCTTTCTTT. As protein: CASSHFGQGKREAFF.